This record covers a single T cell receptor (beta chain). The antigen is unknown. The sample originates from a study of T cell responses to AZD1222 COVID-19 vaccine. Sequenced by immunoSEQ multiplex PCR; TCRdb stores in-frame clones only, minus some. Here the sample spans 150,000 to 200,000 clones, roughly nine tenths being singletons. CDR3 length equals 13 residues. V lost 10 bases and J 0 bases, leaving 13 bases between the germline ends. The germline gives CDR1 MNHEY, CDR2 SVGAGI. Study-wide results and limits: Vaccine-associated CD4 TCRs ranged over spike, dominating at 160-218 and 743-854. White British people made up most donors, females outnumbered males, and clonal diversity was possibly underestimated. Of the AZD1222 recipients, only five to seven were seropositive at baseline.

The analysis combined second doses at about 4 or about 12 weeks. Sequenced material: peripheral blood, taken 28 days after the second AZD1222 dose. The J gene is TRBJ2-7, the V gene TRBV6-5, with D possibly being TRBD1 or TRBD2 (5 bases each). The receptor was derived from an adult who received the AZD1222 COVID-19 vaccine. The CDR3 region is CATKPGPSYEQYF. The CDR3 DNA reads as TGTGCCACCAAACCGGGACCCTCCTACGAGCAGTACTTC.